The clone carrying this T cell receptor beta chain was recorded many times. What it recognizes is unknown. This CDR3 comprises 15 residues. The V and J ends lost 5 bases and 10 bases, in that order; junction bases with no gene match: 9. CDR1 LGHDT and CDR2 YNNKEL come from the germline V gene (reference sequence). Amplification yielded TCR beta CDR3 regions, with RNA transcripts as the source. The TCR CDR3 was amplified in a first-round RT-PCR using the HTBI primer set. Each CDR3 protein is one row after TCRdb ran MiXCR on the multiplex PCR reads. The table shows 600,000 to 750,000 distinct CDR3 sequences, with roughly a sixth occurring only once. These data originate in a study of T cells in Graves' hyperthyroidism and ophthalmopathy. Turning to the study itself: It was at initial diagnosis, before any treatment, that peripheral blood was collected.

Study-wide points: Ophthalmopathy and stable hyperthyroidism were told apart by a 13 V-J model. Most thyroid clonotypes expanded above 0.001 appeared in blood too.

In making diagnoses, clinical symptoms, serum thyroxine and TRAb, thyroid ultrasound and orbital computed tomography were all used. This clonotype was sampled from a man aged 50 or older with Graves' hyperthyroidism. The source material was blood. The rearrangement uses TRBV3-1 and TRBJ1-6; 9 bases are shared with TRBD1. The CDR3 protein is CASSSSGQGGSPLHF. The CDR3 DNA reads TGTGCCAGCAGCTCCTCGGGACAGGGTGGCTCACCCCTCCACTTT.